This TCR beta chain was sequenced in a study of T cell repertoires in cytomegalovirus infection. In the study overall: A matching HLA type, together with CMV infection, was signaled by public TCR beta signatures.

The J segment lost 5 bases and the V segment lost 4 bases, leaving 2 bases of the junction unmatched. The germline gives CDR1 LGHNT, CDR2 FRNRAP. This CDR3 spans 13 amino acids. The study's findings and limits: CMV-specific TCR beta clonotypes restricted by HLA-C were the ones dominating the ex vivo response. Identification of carriers of CMV plus the relevant HLA was performed using cumulative public TCR beta family frequency.

MiXCR, run by TCRdb on the reads, gives a single entry per CDR3 protein. This sample carries around 210,000 distinct CDR3 sequences, 6.5% of them seen once, and the ten largest clones take 6.5%. Comments on this clonotype: Antigen specificity is unknown.

Sequencing input: PBMCs. The receptor's source is a human donor in good health (CMV status not recorded). Some clones in this sample may be carry-over from other donors' samples. The V call is TRBV12-5, the J call TRBJ2-5, with 9 bases identical to TRBD2. The CDR3 loop reads CASGSSGGETQYF. CDR3 DNA sequence: TGTGCTAGTGGTTCAAGCGGGGGGGAGACCCAGTACTTC. The full variable domain, in which reference TRBV12-5 and TRBJ2-5 provide the parts outside the CDR3, is DARVTQTPRHKVTEMGQEVTMRCQPILGHNTVFWYRQTMMQGLELLAYFRNRAPLDDSGMPKDRFSAEMPDATLATLKIQPSEPRDSAVYFCASGSSGGETQYFGPGTRLLVL.